These T cell receptor beta chains were read from a single sample in a study of cytomegalovirus exposure and HLA in healthy donors. Data came from immunoSEQ multiplex PCR; TCRdb stores just in-frame clones and leaves some out. The table records about 88,000 clones, approximately 80% of them present only once. The sequenced sample consisted of PBMCs. These receptors all stem from a woman aged 40 to 50 in good health and CMV-seronegative. CDR3s include the opening cysteine and the closing phenylalanine or tryptophan. The order of the fields is clone size, J gene, D gene, V gene, CDR3 DNA, CDR3 protein. A D gene is named only where the DNA matches it firmly. Size is stated for part of the rows, as once, few or many counts, or as a class when the clone is expanded.

>-|TRBJ1-6|-|TRBV6-1
TGTGCCAGCAGTCTGTCAGATTCACCCCTCCACTTT
CASSLSDSPLHF
>-|TRBJ1-3|-|TRBV6-5
TGTGCCAGCACCAGGACAGTAGGAAACACCATATATTTT
CASTRTVGNTIYF
>-|TRBJ1-1|TRBD1|TRBV7-3
TGTGCCAGCAGCTTAACCGGGACAGTATCTGAAGCTTTCTTT
CASSLTGTVSEAFF
>few|TRBJ1-1|-|TRBV7-9
TGTGCCAGCAGCTTAGGCCTCGCTAGAAACACTGAAGCTTTCTTT
CASSLGLARNTEAFF
>-|TRBJ2-5|TRBD2|TRBV7-3
TGTGCCAGCAGCTTAACGCCCCGACTAGCGGGAGAGGGGACCCAGTACTTC
CASSLTPRLAGEGTQYF
>-|TRBJ2-1|-|TRBV18
TGTGCCAGCTCATCGGACAGTACCTACAATGAGCAGTTCTTC
CASSSDSTYNEQFF
>-|TRBJ1-4|-|TRBV6-5
TGTGCCAGCAGTTTATCCGGGACTCGGGCATTTGAAAAACTGTTTTTT
CASSLSGTRAFEKLFF
>-|TRBJ2-5|-|TRBV25-1
TGTGCCAGCAGGGGTGACGGAGTAACGGAGACCCAGTACTTC
CASRGDGVTETQYF
>-|TRBJ1-2|-|TRBV29-1
TGCAGCGTTACTAAAGGCAGCTATGGCTACACCTTC
CSVTKGSYGYTF
>-|TRBJ1-3|TRBD1|TRBV7-9
TGTGCCAGCAGCCCCGGGACAGCCGGAAACACCATATATTTT
CASSPGTAGNTIYF
>-|TRBJ1-2|-|TRBV7-2
TGTGCCAGCAGCTTAGTCGACAGGTCTACCTATGGCTACACCTTC
CASSLVDRSTYGYTF
>-|TRBJ1-4|-|TRBV14
TGTGCCAGCAGCCCCGGGGGGGAAAAACTGTTTTTT
CASSPGGEKLFF
>-|TRBJ2-7|TRBD2|TRBV10-1
TGCGCCAGCAGTGAAGGTTACGCGGGGGGCTACGAGCAGTACTTC
CASSEGYAGGYEQYF
>-|TRBJ2-3|-|TRBV7-6
TGTGCCAGCAGCTTAGGACAGTTTGGCACAGATACGCAGTATTTT
CASSLGQFGTDTQYF
>-|TRBJ1-1|-|TRBV14
TGTGCCAGCAGCCAATTAACAGGTGTCACTGAAGCTTTCTTT
CASSQLTGVTEAFF